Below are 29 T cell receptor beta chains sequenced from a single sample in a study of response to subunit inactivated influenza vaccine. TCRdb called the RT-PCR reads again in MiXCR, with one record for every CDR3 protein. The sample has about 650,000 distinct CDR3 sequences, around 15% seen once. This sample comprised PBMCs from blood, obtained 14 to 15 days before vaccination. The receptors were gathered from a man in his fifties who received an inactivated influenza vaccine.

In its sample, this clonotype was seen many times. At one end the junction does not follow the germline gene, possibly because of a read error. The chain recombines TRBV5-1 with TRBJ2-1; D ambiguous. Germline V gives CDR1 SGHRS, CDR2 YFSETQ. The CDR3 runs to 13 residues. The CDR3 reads CASSLGAYNEQFF. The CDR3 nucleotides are TGTGCCAGCAGTTTAGGAGCCTACAATGAGCAGTTCTTC.

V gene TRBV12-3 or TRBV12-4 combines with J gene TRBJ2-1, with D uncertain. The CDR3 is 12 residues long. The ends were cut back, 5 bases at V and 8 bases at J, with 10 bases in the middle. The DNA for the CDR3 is TGTGCCAGCAGTGAAGGGCACGATGAGCAGTTCTTC. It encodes CASSEGHDEQFF.

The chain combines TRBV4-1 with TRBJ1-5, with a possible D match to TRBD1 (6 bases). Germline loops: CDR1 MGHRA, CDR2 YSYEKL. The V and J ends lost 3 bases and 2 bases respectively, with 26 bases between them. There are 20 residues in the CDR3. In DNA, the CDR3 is TGCGCCAGCAGCCATCCTTCGCGGAAGCAGGGGTGGTTAGGCAATCAGCCCCAGCATTTT. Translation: CASSHPSRKQGWLGNQPQHF.

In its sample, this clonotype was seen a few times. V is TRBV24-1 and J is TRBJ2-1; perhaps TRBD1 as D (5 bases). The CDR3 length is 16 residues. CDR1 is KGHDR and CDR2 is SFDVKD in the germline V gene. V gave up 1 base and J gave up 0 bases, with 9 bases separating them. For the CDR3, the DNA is TGTGCCACCAGTGATTTCCAGGGTAGCTCCTACAATGAGCAGTTCTTC. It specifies CATSDFQGSSYNEQFF.

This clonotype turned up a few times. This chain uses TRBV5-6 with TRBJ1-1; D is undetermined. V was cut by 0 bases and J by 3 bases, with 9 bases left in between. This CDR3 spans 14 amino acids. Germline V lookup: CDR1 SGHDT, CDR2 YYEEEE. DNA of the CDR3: TGTGCCAGCAGCTTGGCCCCATCGGACACTGAAGCTTTCTTT. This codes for CASSLAPSDTEAFF.

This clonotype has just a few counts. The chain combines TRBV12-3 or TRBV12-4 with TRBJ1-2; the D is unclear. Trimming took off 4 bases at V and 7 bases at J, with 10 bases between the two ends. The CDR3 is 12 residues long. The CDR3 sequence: CASSSGTVGYTF. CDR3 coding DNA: TGTGCCAGCAGTTCCGGAACAGTTGGCTACACCTTC.

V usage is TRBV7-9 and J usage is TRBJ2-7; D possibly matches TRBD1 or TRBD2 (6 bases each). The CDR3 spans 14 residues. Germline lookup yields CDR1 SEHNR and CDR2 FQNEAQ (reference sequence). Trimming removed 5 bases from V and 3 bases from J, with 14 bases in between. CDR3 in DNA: TGTGCCAGCAGCCCGGGGGCCACACGCTACGAGCAGTACTTC. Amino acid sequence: CASSPGATRYEQYF.

The chain's CDR3 is CASSRRTSGFSYEQYF. The CDR3 nucleotides read TGCGCCAGCAGCCGTAGGACTAGCGGGTTCTCCTACGAGCAGTACTTC. The chain couples TRBV5-1 to TRBJ2-7, with TRBD2 identical over 11 bases. The CDR3 extends over 16 amino acids. V shed 4 bases and J 0 bases; nucleotides not matched to a gene: 6. Germline CDR1 SGHRS, CDR2 YFSETQ.

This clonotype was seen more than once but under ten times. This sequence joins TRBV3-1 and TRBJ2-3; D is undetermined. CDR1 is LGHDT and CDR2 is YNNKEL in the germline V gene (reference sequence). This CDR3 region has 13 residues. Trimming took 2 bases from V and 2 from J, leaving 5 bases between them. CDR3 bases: TGTGCCAGCAGCCAACTGACCACAGATACGCAGTATTTT. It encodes CASSQLTTDTQYF.

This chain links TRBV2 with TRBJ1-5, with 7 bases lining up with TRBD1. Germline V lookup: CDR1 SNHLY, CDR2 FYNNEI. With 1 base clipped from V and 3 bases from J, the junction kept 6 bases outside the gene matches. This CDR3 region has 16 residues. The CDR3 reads CASSEGARGYNQPQHF. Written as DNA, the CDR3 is TGTGCCAGCAGTGAAGGGGCCAGGGGGTACAATCAGCCCCAGCATTTT.

CDR3 protein: CASSSPEKFNQPQHF. CDR3 nucleotide sequence: TGTGCCAGCAGTTCTCCGGAAAAATTTAATCAGCCCCAGCATTTT. The chain carries TRBV6-2 or TRBV6-3 and TRBJ1-5; D remains ambiguous. Germline CDR1 reads MNHEY; CDR2 reads SVGEGT. Trimming stripped 4 bases from V and 4 bases from J, with 14 bases between. The CDR3 consists of 15 residues.

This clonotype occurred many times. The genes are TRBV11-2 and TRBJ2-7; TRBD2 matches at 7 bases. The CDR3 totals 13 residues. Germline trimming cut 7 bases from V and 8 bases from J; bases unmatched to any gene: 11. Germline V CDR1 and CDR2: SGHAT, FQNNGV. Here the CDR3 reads CASTPGGVMKQYF. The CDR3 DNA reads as TGTGCCAGCACACCTGGGGGGGTAATGAAGCAGTACTTC.

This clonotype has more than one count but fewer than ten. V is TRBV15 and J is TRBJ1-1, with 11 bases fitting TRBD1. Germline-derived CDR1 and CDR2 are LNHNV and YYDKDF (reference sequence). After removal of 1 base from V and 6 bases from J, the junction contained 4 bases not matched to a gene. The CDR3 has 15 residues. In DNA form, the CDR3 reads TGTGCCACCAGCAGAGCGGGACAGGGGGGGGCTGAAGCTTTCTTT. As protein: CATSRAGQGGAEAFF.

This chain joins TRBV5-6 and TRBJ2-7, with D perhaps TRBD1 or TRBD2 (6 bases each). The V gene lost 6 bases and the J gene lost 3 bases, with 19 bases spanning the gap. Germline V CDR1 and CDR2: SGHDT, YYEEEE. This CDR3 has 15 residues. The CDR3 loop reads CASIRGGGGNYEQYF. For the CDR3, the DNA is TGTGCCAGCATCAGGGGAGGTGGAGGGAACTACGAGCAGTACTTC.

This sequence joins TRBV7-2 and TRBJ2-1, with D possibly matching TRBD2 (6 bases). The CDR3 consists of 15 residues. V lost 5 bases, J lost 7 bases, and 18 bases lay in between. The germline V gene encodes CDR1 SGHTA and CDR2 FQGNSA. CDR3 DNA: TGTGCCAGCAGCGCCCTGGGGGGAATGAGTAATGAGCAGTTCTTC. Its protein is CASSALGGMSNEQFF.

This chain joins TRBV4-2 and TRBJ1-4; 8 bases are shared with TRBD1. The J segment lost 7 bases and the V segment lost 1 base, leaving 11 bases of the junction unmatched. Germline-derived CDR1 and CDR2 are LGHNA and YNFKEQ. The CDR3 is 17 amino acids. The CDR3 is CASSQGEGAGGSEKLFF. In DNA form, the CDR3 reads TGTGCCAGCAGCCAAGGGGAGGGGGCAGGGGGCAGTGAAAAACTGTTTTTT.

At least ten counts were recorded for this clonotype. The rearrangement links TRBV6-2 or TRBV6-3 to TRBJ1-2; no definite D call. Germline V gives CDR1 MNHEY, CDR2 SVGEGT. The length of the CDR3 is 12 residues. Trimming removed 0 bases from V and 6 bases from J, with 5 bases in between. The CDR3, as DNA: TGTGCCAGCAGTTACTCCTGGGATGGCTACACCTTC. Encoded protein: CASSYSWDGYTF.

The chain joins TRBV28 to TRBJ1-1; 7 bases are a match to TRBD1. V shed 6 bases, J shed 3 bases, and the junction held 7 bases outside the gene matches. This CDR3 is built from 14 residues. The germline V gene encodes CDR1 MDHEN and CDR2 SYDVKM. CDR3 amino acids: CASRDRAIDTEAFF. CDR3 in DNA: TGTGCCAGCAGAGACAGGGCGATCGACACTGAAGCTTTCTTT.

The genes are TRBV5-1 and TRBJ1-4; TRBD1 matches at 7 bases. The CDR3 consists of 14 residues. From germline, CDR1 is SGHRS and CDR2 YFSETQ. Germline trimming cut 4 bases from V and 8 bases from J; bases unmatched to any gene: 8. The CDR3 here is CASSPQGIREKLFF. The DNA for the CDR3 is TGCGCCAGCAGCCCACAGGGGATTCGCGAAAAACTGTTTTTT.

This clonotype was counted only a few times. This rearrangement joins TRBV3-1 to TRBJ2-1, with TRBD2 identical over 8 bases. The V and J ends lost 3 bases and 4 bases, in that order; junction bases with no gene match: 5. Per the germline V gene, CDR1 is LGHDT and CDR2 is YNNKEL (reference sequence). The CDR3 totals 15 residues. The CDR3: CASSHRGGGYNEQFF. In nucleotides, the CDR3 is TGTGCCAGCAGCCACCGGGGCGGGGGGTACAATGAGCAGTTCTTC.

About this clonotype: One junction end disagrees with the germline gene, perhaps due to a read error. The CDR3 region has the DNA TGCAGTGCTAGCAAGGACAGCTCCTACGATCAGTACTTC. Translating it yields CSASKDSSYDQYF. The chain couples TRBV20-1 to TRBJ2-7; maybe TRBD1 (6 bases). The CDR3 extends over 13 amino acids. From germline, CDR1 is DFQATT and CDR2 SNEGSKA (reference sequence).

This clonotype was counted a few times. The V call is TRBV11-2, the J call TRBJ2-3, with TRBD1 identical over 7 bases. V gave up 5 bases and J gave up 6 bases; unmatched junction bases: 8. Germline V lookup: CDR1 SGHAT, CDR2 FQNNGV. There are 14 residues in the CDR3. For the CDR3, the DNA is TGTGCCAGCAGCCCAATCGCGACAGGGGATACGCAGTATTTT. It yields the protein CASSPIATGDTQYF.

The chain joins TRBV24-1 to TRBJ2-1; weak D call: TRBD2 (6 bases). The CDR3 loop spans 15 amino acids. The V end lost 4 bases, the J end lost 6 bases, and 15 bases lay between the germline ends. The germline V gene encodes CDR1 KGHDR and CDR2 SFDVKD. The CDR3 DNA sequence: TGTGCCACCAGTGACGCGGGGTCGTTAGGCAATGAGCAGTTCTTC. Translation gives CATSDAGSLGNEQFF.

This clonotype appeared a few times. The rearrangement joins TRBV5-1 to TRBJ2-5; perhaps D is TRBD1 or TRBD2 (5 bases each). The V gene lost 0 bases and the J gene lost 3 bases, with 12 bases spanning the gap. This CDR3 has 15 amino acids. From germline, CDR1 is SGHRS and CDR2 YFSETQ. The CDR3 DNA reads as TGCGCCAGCAGCTTGGGGGGACGGTTCGAAGAGACCCAGTACTTC. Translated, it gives CASSLGGRFEETQYF.

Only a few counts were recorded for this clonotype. The CDR3 DNA reads as TGTGCCAGCAGTCCCTCCCGAGCGGGACCCACCGGGGAGCTGTTTTTT. Protein product: CASSPSRAGPTGELFF. The chain couples TRBV28 to TRBJ2-2; TRBD2 matches 7 bases. The ends lost 5 bases at V and 4 bases at J; junction bases unmatched: 10. The germline V gene encodes CDR1 MDHEN and CDR2 SYDVKM. The CDR3 runs 16 residues.

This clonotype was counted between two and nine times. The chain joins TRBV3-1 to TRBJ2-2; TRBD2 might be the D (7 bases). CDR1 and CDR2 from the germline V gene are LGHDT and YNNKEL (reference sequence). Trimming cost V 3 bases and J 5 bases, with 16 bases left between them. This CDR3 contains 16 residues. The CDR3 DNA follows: TGTGCCAGCAGCCACCCTAGCGGAAGGGGGACCGGGGAGCTGTTTTTT. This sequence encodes CASSHPSGRGTGELFF.

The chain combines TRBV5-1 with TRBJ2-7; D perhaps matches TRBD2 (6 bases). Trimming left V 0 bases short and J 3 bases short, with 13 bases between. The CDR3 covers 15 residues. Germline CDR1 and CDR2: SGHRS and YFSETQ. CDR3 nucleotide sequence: TGCGCCAGCAGCTTGGTTGCGGGGCACTTCTACGAGCAGTACTTC. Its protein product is CASSLVAGHFYEQYF.

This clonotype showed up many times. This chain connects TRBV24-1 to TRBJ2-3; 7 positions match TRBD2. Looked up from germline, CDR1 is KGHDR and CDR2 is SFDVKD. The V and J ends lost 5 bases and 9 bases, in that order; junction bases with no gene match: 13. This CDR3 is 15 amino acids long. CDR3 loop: CATSGVAAGELTQYF. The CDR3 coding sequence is TGTGCCACCAGTGGGGTCGCGGCGGGAGAGTTGACGCAGTATTTT.

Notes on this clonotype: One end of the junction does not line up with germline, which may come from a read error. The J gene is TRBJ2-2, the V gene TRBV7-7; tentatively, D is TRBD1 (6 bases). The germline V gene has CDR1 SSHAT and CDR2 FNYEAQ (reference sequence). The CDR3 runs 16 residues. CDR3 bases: TGTGCTAGCAGCAAATTCCCGGGACAGAACACCGGGGAGCTGTTTTTT. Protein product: CASSKFPGQNTGELFF.